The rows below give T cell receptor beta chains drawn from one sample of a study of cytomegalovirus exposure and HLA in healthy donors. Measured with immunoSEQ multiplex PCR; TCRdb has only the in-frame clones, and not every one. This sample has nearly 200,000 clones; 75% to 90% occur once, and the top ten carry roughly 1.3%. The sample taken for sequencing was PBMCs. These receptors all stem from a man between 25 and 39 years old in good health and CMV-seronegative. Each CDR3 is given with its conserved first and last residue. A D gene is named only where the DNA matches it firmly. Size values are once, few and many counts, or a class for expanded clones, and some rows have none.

CDR3 DNA: TGTGCCAGTAGTAGCAGGGAGAACACTGAAGCTTTCTTT
CDR3 protein: CASSSRENTEAFF
V gene: TRBV19
J gene: TRBJ1-1
clone size: -
D gene: -

CDR3 DNA: TGTGCCAGCAGCTTAGCTGGCGAGGAGGAGACCCAGTACTTC
CDR3 protein: CASSLAGEEETQYF
V gene: TRBV7-8
J gene: TRBJ2-5
clone size: -
D gene: -

CDR3 DNA: TGTGCCAGCAGTTACAGGACAGATACGCAGTATTTT
CDR3 protein: CASSYRTDTQYF
V gene: TRBV28
J gene: TRBJ2-3
clone size: -
D gene: -

CDR3 DNA: TGTGCCAGCAGTTTACGAGGGCGGGGACTAGTCGGTTCTGGCGAGCAGTACTTC
CDR3 protein: CASSLRGRGLVGSGEQYF
V gene: TRBV27
J gene: TRBJ2-7
clone size: -
D gene: TRBD2

CDR3 DNA: TGTGCCAGCAGCGTAGCGGGAGCGGATACGCAGTATTTT
CDR3 protein: CASSVAGADTQYF
V gene: TRBV11-2
J gene: TRBJ2-3
clone size: -
D gene: TRBD2

CDR3 DNA: TGTGCCAGCAGCTACCGGGACAGCCAAGAGACCCAGTACTTC
CDR3 protein: CASSYRDSQETQYF
V gene: TRBV5-4
J gene: TRBJ2-5
clone size: -
D gene: TRBD1

CDR3 DNA: TGTGCCATCAGTGAGTCGGGACTAACCACAGATACGCAGTATTTT
CDR3 protein: CAISESGLTTDTQYF
V gene: TRBV10-3
J gene: TRBJ2-3
clone size: -
D gene: TRBD2

CDR3 DNA: TGTGCCAGCAGCCCGCGGACAGGGGAAGCCTACAATGAGCAGTTCTTC
CDR3 protein: CASSPRTGEAYNEQFF
V gene: TRBV7-9
J gene: TRBJ2-1
clone size: once
D gene: TRBD1

CDR3 DNA: TGTGCCAGTAGGGACAGGGCAAACTCTGGGGCCAACGTCCTGACTTTC
CDR3 protein: CASRDRANSGANVLTF
V gene: TRBV19
J gene: TRBJ2-6
clone size: -
D gene: TRBD1

CDR3 DNA: TGTGCCAGCAGTTACTTGGACAGGAGCCTCGAGCAGTACTTC
CDR3 protein: CASSYLDRSLEQYF
V gene: TRBV6-6
J gene: TRBJ2-7
clone size: -
D gene: TRBD1

CDR3 DNA: TGTGCCAGCACCCTCAGAGGGTCCCGTATGAACACTGAAGCTTTCTTT
CDR3 protein: CASTLRGSRMNTEAFF
V gene: TRBV7-9
J gene: TRBJ1-1
clone size: -
D gene: -

CDR3 DNA: TGCGCCAGCAGCCAAGGACTAGCGGAATACACCGGGGAGCTGTTTTTT
CDR3 protein: CASSQGLAEYTGELFF
V gene: TRBV4-1
J gene: TRBJ2-2
clone size: -
D gene: TRBD2